This TCR beta chain was captured in a study of shared clonotypes between healthy human individuals. The table came from immunoSEQ multiplex PCR; TCRdb's copy has only in-frame clones and leaves some out. The sample has 550,000 to 700,000 clones, around 78% seen once. The CDR3 is 13 amino acids. Looked up from germline, CDR1 is MNHEY and CDR2 is SMNVEV (reference sequence). The trim removed 5 bases at V and 7 bases at J, leaving 7 bases unmatched. This TCR derives from a woman aged 25 to 45 in good health. The sequenced sample consisted of memory CD4+ T cells sorted from blood. Stated subset: CD45RA-negative fraction. This chain joins TRBV27 and TRBJ1-1; 7 bases map to TRBD1. CDR3 amino acids: CASSPLDRVEAFF. The CDR3 nucleotides are TGTGCCAGCAGTCCGCTAGACAGGGTTGAAGCTTTCTTT.